This T cell receptor (beta chain) was sequenced for a study of coeliac disease. General study points: Most TRB amino acid sequences occurred in only one sample. Unbiased detection of gliadin-specific T cells was judged not feasible with this approach.

V was trimmed by 1 base and J by 9 bases, leaving 16 bases between them. CDR1 and CDR2 from the germline V gene are MNHEY and SVGAGI. The CDR3 has 15 amino acids. Using immunoSEQ multiplex PCR, the repertoire was profiled, and TCRdb retains in-frame clones only, with some absent. The table records about 4,900 clones, 69% of them present only once. This clone was found a few times. Antigen specificity is unknown. The rearrangement joins TRBV6-5 to TRBJ2-1, with D perhaps matching TRBD2 (6 bases). This TCR derives from a woman in her forties. The sample was lymphocytes from the gut lamina propria. CDR3 bases: TGTGCCAGCAGTTACTATAAGGGTGTCGGGGGTGAGCAGTTCTTC. Its protein is CASSYYKGVGGEQFF.